A selection of T cell receptor beta chains follows, all from one sample in a study of cytomegalovirus exposure and HLA in healthy donors. Method: immunoSEQ multiplex PCR; TCRdb's copy keeps in-frame clones and lacks some. The sample lists 200,000 to 300,000 clones; roughly 82% were seen once. Sample: PBMCs. These receptors originate from a woman in her 40s in good health and CMV-seropositive. The CDR3 runs from the conserved cysteine through the conserved F or W. D genes are given only for firm matches. Expanded clones get a size class; other rows say once, few or many, or leave the size out.

cdr3_aa: CASSLAGGETQYF
cdr3_nt: TGTGCCAGCAGCCTAGCGGGAGGGGAGACCCAGTACTTC
d_call: TRBD2
j_call: TRBJ2-5
clone_size: -
v_call: TRBV11-3

cdr3_aa: CASSTGYYGYTF
cdr3_nt: TGTGCCAGCAGTACAGGGTACTATGGCTACACCTTC
d_call: -
j_call: TRBJ1-2
clone_size: -
v_call: TRBV6-1

cdr3_aa: CASSLNRAVTEASF
cdr3_nt: TGTGCCAGCAGCTTAAACAGGGCGGTCACTGAAGCTTCCTTT
d_call: -
j_call: TRBJ1-1
clone_size: -
v_call: TRBV7-8

cdr3_aa: CASSLEGSGQVSEQYF
cdr3_nt: TGCGCCAGCAGCTTGGAGGGAAGCGGGCAGGTTTCCGAGCAGTACTTC
d_call: -
j_call: TRBJ2-7
clone_size: -
v_call: TRBV5-1

cdr3_aa: CAWSDVRGYGYTF
cdr3_nt: TGTGCCTGGAGTGACGTAAGGGGCTATGGCTACACCTTC
d_call: -
j_call: TRBJ1-2
clone_size: -
v_call: TRBV30

cdr3_aa: CASSLSGATYNEQFF
cdr3_nt: TGTGCCAGCAGTCTTAGCGGGGCGACCTACAATGAGCAGTTCTTC
d_call: TRBD2
j_call: TRBJ2-1
clone_size: -
v_call: TRBV6-5

cdr3_aa: CASSARGETQYF
cdr3_nt: TGTGCCAGCAGCGCCCGGGGGGAGACCCAGTACTTC
d_call: -
j_call: TRBJ2-5
clone_size: -
v_call: TRBV6-1

cdr3_aa: CASSSGLITYNEQFF
cdr3_nt: TGCGCCAGCAGCTCAGGACTGATAACCTACAATGAGCAGTTCTTC
d_call: -
j_call: TRBJ2-1
clone_size: -
v_call: TRBV5-1

cdr3_aa: CASSPPGGSNSPLHF
cdr3_nt: TGTGCCAGCTCACCACCTGGGGGGTCGAATTCACCCCTCCACTTT
d_call: -
j_call: TRBJ1-6
clone_size: -
v_call: TRBV18

cdr3_aa: CASSMGQVSSGNTIYF
cdr3_nt: TGTGCCAGCAGTATGGGACAGGTTAGCTCTGGAAACACCATATATTTT
d_call: TRBD1
j_call: TRBJ1-3
clone_size: -
v_call: TRBV2

cdr3_aa: CASATEDTQYF
cdr3_nt: TGTGCCAGCGCAACCGAGGATACGCAGTATTTT
d_call: -
j_call: TRBJ2-3
clone_size: -
v_call: TRBV6-5

cdr3_aa: CASSYSPSIEQYF
cdr3_nt: TGTGCCAGCAGTTACTCTCCTAGTATCGAGCAGTACTTC
d_call: -
j_call: TRBJ2-7
clone_size: -
v_call: TRBV6-6

cdr3_aa: CASSSDRGIQGYEQYF
cdr3_nt: TGCGCCAGCAGCTCGGACAGGGGGATCCAAGGCTACGAGCAGTACTTC
d_call: TRBD1
j_call: TRBJ2-7
clone_size: -
v_call: TRBV5-1

cdr3_aa: CASSLAQGAYEQYF
cdr3_nt: TGTGCCAGCAGTTTAGCGCAGGGGGCGTACGAGCAGTACTTC
d_call: TRBD1
j_call: TRBJ2-7
clone_size: -
v_call: TRBV27

cdr3_aa: CASSDGQFTDTQYF
cdr3_nt: TGTGCCAGCAGTGACGGGCAGTTCACAGATACGCAGTATTTT
d_call: -
j_call: TRBJ2-3
clone_size: -
v_call: TRBV6-4

cdr3_aa: CASSPFERGGRDTQYF
cdr3_nt: TGTGCCAGCAGCCCTTTCGAGCGGGGTGGAAGGGATACGCAGTATTTT
d_call: TRBD2
j_call: TRBJ2-3
clone_size: -
v_call: TRBV7-2

cdr3_aa: CAWRGQGAAGELFF
cdr3_nt: TGTGCCTGGAGGGGACAGGGGGCCGCCGGGGAGCTGTTTTTT
d_call: TRBD1
j_call: TRBJ2-2
clone_size: -
v_call: TRBV30

cdr3_aa: CASSQETSGSFNEQFF
cdr3_nt: TGCGCCAGCAGCCAAGAGACTAGCGGGAGCTTCAATGAGCAGTTCTTC
d_call: TRBD2
j_call: TRBJ2-1
clone_size: -
v_call: TRBV4-1

cdr3_aa: CASSLSTGLGDTEAFF
cdr3_nt: TGCGCCAGCAGCTTATCTACCGGGTTAGGGGACACTGAAGCTTTCTTT
d_call: -
j_call: TRBJ1-1
clone_size: few
v_call: TRBV5-1

cdr3_aa: CASSVDGGKWQPQHF
cdr3_nt: TGTGCCAGCAGCGTAGACGGGGGTAAGTGGCAGCCCCAGCATTTT
d_call: -
j_call: TRBJ1-5
clone_size: -
v_call: TRBV9

cdr3_aa: CATLLPRNRASTDTQYF
cdr3_nt: TGTGCCACCCTGCTGCCCAGGAACCGCGCTAGCACAGATACGCAGTATTTT
d_call: -
j_call: TRBJ2-3
clone_size: few
v_call: TRBV2

cdr3_aa: CASSQGRSTEAFF
cdr3_nt: TGTGCCAGCAGCCAAGGCAGATCCACTGAAGCTTTCTTT
d_call: -
j_call: TRBJ1-1
clone_size: -
v_call: TRBV14

cdr3_aa: CASSATGVSYGYTF
cdr3_nt: TGTGCCAGCAGCGCGACAGGGGTATCCTATGGCTACACCTTC
d_call: TRBD1
j_call: TRBJ1-2
clone_size: -
v_call: TRBV7-9

cdr3_aa: CASSLDSSEDTQYF
cdr3_nt: TGCGCCAGCAGCTTGGATTCTAGTGAGGATACGCAGTATTTT
d_call: -
j_call: TRBJ2-3
clone_size: -
v_call: TRBV5-1

cdr3_aa: CASSGMTVTGGNTIYF
cdr3_nt: TGTGCCAGCAGCGGCATGACAGTCACTGGGGGAAACACCATATATTTT
d_call: -
j_call: TRBJ1-3
clone_size: -
v_call: TRBV7-9

cdr3_aa: CASSGAMAGQDTQYF
cdr3_nt: TGTGCCAGCAGTGGTGCCATGGCAGGGCAAGATACGCAGTATTTT
d_call: -
j_call: TRBJ2-3
clone_size: -
v_call: TRBV6-1

cdr3_aa: CASSWTLAAGNTIYF
cdr3_nt: TGTGCCAGCAGCTGGACACTGGCCGCTGGAAACACCATATATTTT
d_call: -
j_call: TRBJ1-3
clone_size: -
v_call: TRBV7-9

cdr3_aa: CASREDRGNQPQHF
cdr3_nt: TGTGCCAGCAGAGAGGACAGGGGCAATCAGCCCCAGCATTTT
d_call: TRBD1
j_call: TRBJ1-5
clone_size: -
v_call: TRBV2

cdr3_aa: CASSQVGGTGAETQYF
cdr3_nt: TGTGCCAGCAGCCAAGTTGGCGGGACAGGGGCCGAGACCCAGTACTTC
d_call: TRBD1
j_call: TRBJ2-5
clone_size: -
v_call: TRBV4-2

cdr3_aa: CASSYSTRVYGYTF
cdr3_nt: TGTGCCAGCAGTTACTCGACACGTGTCTATGGCTACACCTTC
d_call: -
j_call: TRBJ1-2
clone_size: -
v_call: TRBV6-5

cdr3_aa: CAIRLDGSNYGYTF
cdr3_nt: TGTGCCATCCGACTGGACGGGAGTAACTATGGCTACACCTTC
d_call: -
j_call: TRBJ1-2
clone_size: -
v_call: TRBV15

cdr3_aa: CASSLGLNNEQFF
cdr3_nt: TGTGCCAGCAGCTTAGGCCTTAACAATGAGCAGTTCTTC
d_call: -
j_call: TRBJ2-1
clone_size: few
v_call: TRBV7-3

cdr3_aa: CASSPSGLPGREKLFF
cdr3_nt: TGTGCCAGCAGCCCCTCTGGACTTCCCGGACGTGAAAAACTGTTTTTT
d_call: -
j_call: TRBJ1-4
clone_size: -
v_call: TRBV7-2

cdr3_aa: CASGLVGGYNEQFF
cdr3_nt: TGTGCTAGTGGTTTGGTAGGGGGCTACAATGAGCAGTTCTTC
d_call: -
j_call: TRBJ2-1
clone_size: -
v_call: TRBV12-5

cdr3_aa: CASRPTGSTEAFF
cdr3_nt: TGTGCCAGCAGACCCACAGGGAGCACTGAAGCTTTCTTT
d_call: -
j_call: TRBJ1-1
clone_size: -
v_call: TRBV28

cdr3_aa: CASSLPETGESSYEQYF
cdr3_nt: TGTGCCAGCAGCTTACCCGAGACAGGCGAAAGCTCCTACGAGCAGTACTTC
d_call: -
j_call: TRBJ2-7
clone_size: -
v_call: TRBV7-9

cdr3_aa: CASSESGGGRSTNYGYTF
cdr3_nt: TGCGCCAGCAGTGAGTCTGGGGGGGGCAGATCCACTAACTATGGCTACACCTTC
d_call: -
j_call: TRBJ1-2
clone_size: -
v_call: TRBV10-1

cdr3_aa: CASSIDSGYGEAFF
cdr3_nt: TGTGCCAGTAGTATAGATTCGGGATACGGCGAGGCTTTCTTT
d_call: -
j_call: TRBJ1-1
clone_size: few
v_call: TRBV19

cdr3_aa: CASSGWTGDLYNEQFF
cdr3_nt: TGTGCCAGCAGCGGATGGACAGGGGATCTCTACAATGAGCAGTTCTTC
d_call: TRBD1
j_call: TRBJ2-1
clone_size: -
v_call: TRBV9

cdr3_aa: CAWKEIPSYNEQFF
cdr3_nt: TGTGCCTGGAAGGAGATCCCCTCCTACAATGAGCAGTTCTTC
d_call: -
j_call: TRBJ2-1
clone_size: -
v_call: TRBV30

cdr3_aa: CASSYGRSRGKEQYF
cdr3_nt: TGTGCCAGCAGTTACGGGCGTTCACGAGGGAAAGAGCAGTACTTC
d_call: -
j_call: TRBJ2-7
clone_size: -
v_call: TRBV6-5

cdr3_aa: CASSLIEREITDEQFF
cdr3_nt: TGTGCCAGCAGCTTAATCGAGCGGGAGATAACCGATGAGCAGTTCTTC
d_call: TRBD2
j_call: TRBJ2-1
clone_size: -
v_call: TRBV13

cdr3_aa: CSAYRDIDPDTQYF
cdr3_nt: TGCAGCGCCTACCGGGACATTGATCCAGATACGCAGTATTTT
d_call: -
j_call: TRBJ2-3
clone_size: -
v_call: TRBV29-1

cdr3_aa: CASSEGGSWTGELFF
cdr3_nt: TGCGCCAGCAGCGAGGGCGGGTCTTGGACCGGGGAGCTGTTTTTT
d_call: -
j_call: TRBJ2-2
clone_size: -
v_call: TRBV4-3

cdr3_aa: CASSLPDRELEKLFF
cdr3_nt: TGCGCCAGCAGCCTCCCTGACAGGGAGTTGGAAAAACTGTTTTTT
d_call: TRBD1
j_call: TRBJ1-4
clone_size: -
v_call: TRBV4-1

cdr3_aa: CASSARLAGATDTQYF
cdr3_nt: TGCGCCAGCAGCGCGCGACTAGCGGGTGCTACAGATACGCAGTATTTT
d_call: TRBD2
j_call: TRBJ2-3
clone_size: -
v_call: TRBV5-1

cdr3_aa: CAWSVPGQGYYGYTF
cdr3_nt: TGTGCCTGGAGTGTACCGGGACAGGGTTACTATGGCTACACCTTC
d_call: TRBD1
j_call: TRBJ1-2
clone_size: -
v_call: TRBV30

cdr3_aa: CASSPSGVVEYEQYF
cdr3_nt: TGCGCCAGCAGCCCCTCCGGCGTGGTGGAGTACGAGCAGTACTTC
d_call: -
j_call: TRBJ2-7
clone_size: -
v_call: TRBV5-1

cdr3_aa: CASSPGQRLYGYTF
cdr3_nt: TGTGCCAGTAGTCCCGGACAGAGACTCTATGGCTACACCTTC
d_call: -
j_call: TRBJ1-2
clone_size: few
v_call: TRBV19

cdr3_aa: CASTSDRGRFPIYGYTF
cdr3_nt: TGTGCCAGTACCTCGGACAGGGGTCGCTTCCCCATCTATGGCTACACCTTC
d_call: TRBD1
j_call: TRBJ1-2
clone_size: once
v_call: TRBV19

cdr3_aa: CASSAGVAYNEQFF
cdr3_nt: TGTGCTAGCAGCGCGGGGGTTGCCTACAATGAGCAGTTCTTC
d_call: TRBD2
j_call: TRBJ2-1
clone_size: -
v_call: TRBV7-7

cdr3_aa: CATSKTRGSNEQFF
cdr3_nt: TGTGCCACTTCCAAGACCCGAGGGTCCAATGAGCAGTTCTTC
d_call: -
j_call: TRBJ2-1
clone_size: -
v_call: TRBV6-1

cdr3_aa: CASSLAQGLVNEQFF
cdr3_nt: TGTGCCAGCAGCTTAGCCCAGGGACTTGTGAATGAGCAGTTCTTC
d_call: -
j_call: TRBJ2-1
clone_size: -
v_call: TRBV7-9

cdr3_aa: CAWSRQGNNSPLHF
cdr3_nt: TGTGCCTGGAGTCGACAGGGGAATAATTCACCCCTCCACTTT
d_call: TRBD1
j_call: TRBJ1-6
clone_size: -
v_call: TRBV30

cdr3_aa: CSVLASSVIDTQYF
cdr3_nt: TGCAGCGTTCTGGCGTCTAGCGTTATAGATACGCAGTATTTT
d_call: -
j_call: TRBJ2-3
clone_size: -
v_call: TRBV29-1

cdr3_aa: CASSPGGWQPQHF
cdr3_nt: TGTGCCAGCAGCCCCGGAGGATGGCAGCCCCAGCATTTT
d_call: -
j_call: TRBJ1-5
clone_size: few
v_call: TRBV9

cdr3_aa: CASSQELGGVSGNTIYF
cdr3_nt: TGCGCCAGCAGCCAAGAGTTAGGGGGAGTATCGGGAAACACCATATATTTT
d_call: -
j_call: TRBJ1-3
clone_size: -
v_call: TRBV4-3

cdr3_aa: CASSSPGGNTIYF
cdr3_nt: TGTGCCAGCAGTTCCCCCGGGGGAAACACCATATATTTT
d_call: -
j_call: TRBJ1-3
clone_size: few
v_call: TRBV6-5

cdr3_aa: CAWSYSLGLAGLQQYF
cdr3_nt: TGTGCCTGGAGTTACTCGTTGGGACTAGCGGGATTACAGCAGTACTTC
d_call: TRBD2
j_call: TRBJ2-7
clone_size: -
v_call: TRBV30